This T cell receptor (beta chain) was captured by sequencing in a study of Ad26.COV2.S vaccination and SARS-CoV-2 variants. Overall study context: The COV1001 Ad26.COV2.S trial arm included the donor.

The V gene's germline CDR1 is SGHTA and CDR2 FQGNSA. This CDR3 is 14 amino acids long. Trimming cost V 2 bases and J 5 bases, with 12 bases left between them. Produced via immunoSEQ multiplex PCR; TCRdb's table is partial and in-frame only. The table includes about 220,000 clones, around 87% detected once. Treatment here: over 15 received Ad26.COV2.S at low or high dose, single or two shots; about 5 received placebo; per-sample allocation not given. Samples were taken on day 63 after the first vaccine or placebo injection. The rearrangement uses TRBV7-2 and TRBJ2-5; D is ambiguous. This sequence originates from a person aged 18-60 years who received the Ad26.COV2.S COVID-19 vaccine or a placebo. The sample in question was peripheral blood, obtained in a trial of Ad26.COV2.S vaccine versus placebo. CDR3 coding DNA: TGTGCCAGCAGCTTAAACGGGCCGGGTGAGACCCAGTACTTC. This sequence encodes CASSLNGPGETQYF.